The rows below give T cell receptor beta chains drawn from one sample of a study of blood T cell repertoires in COVID-19. Clones were sequenced by immunoSEQ multiplex PCR, and TCRdb holds only the in-frame ones, with some missing. The table has a few hundred thousand clones, approximately 90% seen once; the top ten hold 1.2%. Sequenced input: PBMCs or T cells enriched from blood (not recorded which). These receptor sequences come from a man younger than 45 who had recovered from COVID-19. Both conserved end residues are part of each CDR3. A D gene is named only where the DNA matches it firmly. Clone size is stated in some rows and not others, as once, few, many or a class when expanded.

size | D | length | J | V | CDR3 | DNA
- | TRBD1 | 15 | TRBJ1-6 | TRBV2 | CASSDNRGSNSPLHF | TGTGCCAGCAGTGATAACAGGGGGAGTAATTCACCCCTCCACTTT
- | TRBD1 | 15 | TRBJ2-7 | TRBV5-4 | CASSPARDRAYEQYF | TGTGCCAGCAGCCCGGCACGGGACAGGGCGTACGAGCAGTACTTC
- | - | 17 | TRBJ2-3 | TRBV10-1 | CASSEPTGGPNGDTQYF | TGCGCCAGCAGTGAGCCCACCGGGGGACCTAATGGAGATACGCAGTATTTT
- | - | 15 | TRBJ1-5 | TRBV27 | CASSLVATSGQPQHF | TGTGCCAGCAGTTTGGTCGCGACATCAGGTCAGCCCCAGCATTTT
- | - | 13 | TRBJ2-5 | TRBV11-3 | CASSGGPQETQYF | TGTGCCAGCAGTGGGGGCCCACAAGAGACCCAGTACTTC
- | - | 15 | TRBJ1-1 | TRBV21-1 | CASSKGGEANTEAFF | TGTGCCAGCAGCAAAGGGGGGGAGGCGAACACTGAAGCTTTCTTT
- | - | 16 | TRBJ2-7 | TRBV27 | CASSPSTRPLGSEQYF | TGTGCCAGCAGTCCATCGACTAGACCCTTAGGTTCCGAGCAGTACTTC
- | - | 15 | TRBJ2-7 | TRBV4-1 | CASSQSQGTLYEQYF | TGCGCCAGCAGCCAATCACAGGGAACTCTCTACGAGCAGTACTTC
- | - | 19 | TRBJ2-7 | TRBV28 | CASSFSPHRGQGPSYEQYF | TGTGCCAGCAGTTTCTCGCCGCATCGAGGGCAGGGGCCCTCCTACGAGCAGTACTTC
- | - | 14 | TRBJ1-1 | TRBV27 | CASSLSGGGTEAFF | TGTGCCAGCAGTTTATCAGGCGGAGGCACTGAAGCTTTCTTT
once | - | 14 | TRBJ1-1 | TRBV4-1 | CASSQEGHRAKAFF | TGCGCCAGCAGCCAAGAAGGGCACAGGGCGAAAGCTTTCTTT
- | TRBD1 | 14 | TRBJ2-4 | TRBV20-1 | CSASPGQGENIQYF | TGCAGTGCTAGTCCCGGACAGGGGGAAAACATTCAGTACTTC
once | TRBD2 | 15 | TRBJ2-7 | TRBV29-1 | CSVVLRTSGAYEQYF | TGCAGCGTCGTACTGAGGACTAGCGGCGCCTACGAGCAGTACTTC
- | - | 13 | TRBJ1-2 | TRBV12-3/TRBV12-4 | CASSPGLGGGYTF | TGTGCCAGCAGCCCGGGCCTCGGGGGTGGCTACACCTTC
- | - | 19 | TRBJ2-3 | TRBV30 | CAWSVVSSGEVSPTDTQYF | TGTGCCTGGAGTGTAGTAAGTAGCGGAGAGGTATCCCCCACAGATACGCAGTATTTT
- | - | 16 | TRBJ2-5 | TRBV15 | CATSSSRGGYQETQYF | TGTGCCACCAGCAGCTCTAGGGGGGGTTACCAAGAGACCCAGTACTTC
- | - | 11 | TRBJ1-1 | TRBV19 | CASSMGPEAFF | TGTGCCAGTAGTATGGGCCCGGAAGCTTTCTTT
few | - | 14 | TRBJ1-2 | TRBV15 | CATSRDGGSYGYTF | TGTGCCACCAGCAGAGATGGGGGGTCCTATGGCTACACCTTC
once | TRBD1 | 15 | TRBJ1-1 | TRBV4-1 | CASSPVGRGLAEAFF | TGCGCCAGCAGCCCGGTAGGCAGGGGGCTCGCTGAAGCTTTCTTT
- | TRBD1 | 16 | TRBJ2-2 | TRBV19 | CATRDRGLLNTGELFF | TGTGCCACTCGGGACAGGGGGCTATTGAACACCGGGGAGCTGTTTTTT
- | - | 18 | TRBJ2-5 | TRBV3-1/TRBV3-2 | CASSQAYTGTPREETQYF | TGTGCCAGCAGCCAAGCATATACCGGGACACCGAGGGAAGAGACCCAGTACTTC
- | - | 15 | TRBJ1-6 | TRBV27 | CASSLSRGKNSPLHF | TGTGCCAGCAGTTTATCGCGGGGAAAAAATTCACCCCTCCACTTT
- | TRBD1 | 17 | TRBJ1-3 | TRBV14 | CASSQEATGGAGNTIYF | TGTGCCAGCAGCCAAGAAGCCACAGGGGGTGCTGGAAACACCATATATTTT
- | TRBD2 | 15 | TRBJ2-3 | TRBV27 | CASSTGTSGEDTQYF | TGTGCCAGCAGTACCGGGACTAGCGGCGAGGATACGCAGTATTTT
- | TRBD1 | 20 | TRBJ1-6 | TRBV6-6 | CASSPHGTGRGGSYNSPLHF | TGTGCCAGCAGCCCACACGGGACAGGACGTGGTGGCTCCTATAATTCACCCCTCCACTTT
- | TRBD2 | 17 | TRBJ2-1 | TRBV10-2 | CASSHGLAGGRANEQFF | TGCGCCAGCAGTCACGGACTAGCGGGGGGCCGGGCCAATGAGCAGTTCTTC
- | TRBD1 | 12 | TRBJ2-7 | TRBV28 | CASSLVSGQGHF | TGTGCCAGCAGTTTAGTTTCGGGACAGGGACACTTC
- | - | 13 | TRBJ1-2 | TRBV12-3/TRBV12-4 | CASSLGPGSGYTF | TGTGCCAGCAGTTTAGGCCCAGGCTCCGGCTACACCTTC
- | - | 15 | TRBJ2-3 | TRBV5-5 | CASSLWGTRTDTQYF | TGTGCCAGCAGCTTGTGGGGCACCCGCACAGATACGCAGTATTTT
few | TRBD2 | 15 | TRBJ2-1 | TRBV2 | CASRGSGRMNNEQFF | TGTGCCAGCAGGGGTAGCGGGAGGATGAACAATGAGCAGTTCTTC
- | TRBD1 | 16 | TRBJ2-2 | TRBV13 | CATSWTGSVNTGELFF | TGTGCCACCTCATGGACAGGGTCTGTTAACACCGGGGAGCTGTTTTTT
- | TRBD1 | 15 | TRBJ1-1 | TRBV19 | CASTPNLGQATEAFF | TGTGCCAGTACCCCGAACCTTGGACAGGCCACTGAAGCTTTCTTT
- | - | 13 | TRBJ1-2 | TRBV30 | CACGRQGNYGYTF | TGTGCCTGTGGTAGGCAGGGTAACTATGGCTACACCTTC
- | TRBD2 | 17 | TRBJ2-3 | TRBV7-8 | CASSLLPGGRMADTQYF | TGTGCCAGCAGCTTACTCCCTGGCGGGAGGATGGCAGATACGCAGTATTTT
- | TRBD2 | 19 | TRBJ2-5 | TRBV3-1/TRBV3-2 | CASSQVGTSGASFQETQYF | TGTGCCAGCAGCCAAGTGGGCACTAGCGGGGCTTCCTTCCAAGAGACCCAGTACTTC
- | - | 14 | TRBJ2-7 | TRBV7-2 | CASSLGPDSYEQYF | TGTGCCAGCAGCTTAGGTCCGGACAGCTACGAGCAGTACTTC
- | TRBD1 | 15 | TRBJ1-2 | TRBV18 | CASSSRTGNNYGYTF | TGTGCCAGCTCCAGCAGGACAGGGAATAACTATGGCTACACCTTC
- | - | 14 | TRBJ1-3 | TRBV5-5 | CASSVGGDGNTIYF | TGTGCCAGCAGCGTAGGGGGGGATGGAAACACCATATATTTT
- | - | 14 | TRBJ2-3 | TRBV29-1 | CSVRQGGSTDTQYF | TGCAGCGTTCGTCAGGGGGGCAGCACAGATACGCAGTATTTT